One sample yielded the 31 T cell receptor beta chains listed below, sequenced in a study of T cell responses to AZD1222 COVID-19 vaccine. The table came from immunoSEQ multiplex PCR; TCRdb's copy has only in-frame clones and leaves some out. The sample records roughly 70,000 clones, 79% being singletons. Here the sequenced sample was peripheral blood, taken on day 0 of MenACWY control vaccination. Receptors were obtained from an adult in good health.

This clone was seen just once. The chain uses TRBV5-1 and TRBJ2-2, with D maybe TRBD1 (5 bases). CDR1 is SGHRS, CDR2 YFSETQ, per germline. V was clipped by 0 bases and J by 0 bases, with 9 bases between them. This CDR3 contains 16 residues. This CDR3 is CASSLAETANTGELFF. The CDR3 DNA sequence: TGCGCCAGCAGCTTGGCGGAGACAGCGAACACCGGGGAGCTGTTTTTT.

In its sample, this clone was seen once. The chain links TRBV7-9 to TRBJ2-3, with a tentative D call TRBD2 (7 bases). The CDR3 is made up of 15 amino acids. Germline V gene sequence: CDR1 SEHNR, CDR2 FQNEAQ (reference sequence). The germline V and J ends were trimmed by 1 base and 5 bases, with 13 bases remaining between them. CDR3 in DNA: TGTGCCAGCAGCTTAGTGGGGGGGGCCCTAGATACGCAGTATTTT. Its translation is CASSLVGGALDTQYF.

The rearrangement links TRBV19 to TRBJ1-6; 8 bases are shared with TRBD1. This CDR3 is 15 amino acids long. With 5 bases clipped from V and 7 bases from J, the junction kept 7 bases outside the gene matches. Germline assignment: CDR1 LNHDA and CDR2 SQIVND (reference sequence). The CDR3 DNA follows: TGTGCCAGTAGTCCAGACAGGGGCGTGAATTCACCCCTCCACTTT. Translated, it gives CASSPDRGVNSPLHF.

The gene calls are TRBV2 and TRBJ2-2; no firm D call. V lost 2 bases and J 3 bases, leaving 10 bases between the germline ends. Germline-derived CDR1 and CDR2 are SNHLY and FYNNEI. CDR3 size: 15 residues. The DNA of the CDR3 is TGTGCCAGCAGTGAATATGCGTTGGACACCGGGGAGCTGTTTTTT. The encoded protein is CASSEYALDTGELFF.

The gene calls are TRBV5-6 and TRBJ2-5; tentatively, D is TRBD2 (7 bases). The CDR3 is made up of 15 amino acids. Germline CDR1 is SGHDT and CDR2 is YYEEEE. V was trimmed by 3 bases and J by 5 bases, leaving 17 bases between them. CDR3 DNA: TGTGCCAGCAGCTCGTTACGGGGGGCCCGGGAGACCCAGTACTTC. The encoded protein is CASSSLRGARETQYF. Full variable domain (outside the CDR3, taken from reference TRBV5-6 and TRBJ2-5): DAGVTQSPTHLIKTRGQQVTLRCSPKSGHDTVSWYQQALGQGPQFIFQYYEEEERQRGNFPDRFSGHQFPNYSSELNVNALLLGDSALYLCASSSLRGARETQYFGPGTRLLVL.

The rearrangement links TRBV6-5 to TRBJ1-4; D is perhaps TRBD1 (5 bases). Germline CDR1 MNHEY, CDR2 SVGAGI. The V end lost 5 bases, the J end lost 8 bases, and 18 bases lay between the germline ends. The CDR3 covers 15 residues. CDR3 amino acids: CASSPQGVSGEKLFF. The CDR3, as DNA: TGTGCCAGCAGTCCGCAAGGGGTCTCCGGGGAAAAACTGTTTTTT.

V gene TRBV6-5 combines with J gene TRBJ1-5; D unresolved. Trimming left V 10 bases short and J 3 bases short, with 10 bases between. The CDR3 spans 12 residues. CDR1 and CDR2 (germline): MNHEY, SVGAGI. The CDR3 is CAIGRSNQPQHF. DNA of the CDR3: TGTGCCATCGGGCGTTCCAATCAGCCCCAGCATTTT.

The rearrangement uses TRBV28 and TRBJ1-1; D uncertain. The V gene lost 5 bases and the J gene lost 2 bases, with 15 bases spanning the gap. CDR1 and CDR2 from the germline V gene are MDHEN and SYDVKM. The CDR3 length is 15 residues. The CDR3 reads CASSPTWAGNTEAFF. CDR3 nucleotide sequence: TGTGCCAGCAGTCCAACGTGGGCCGGCAACACTGAAGCTTTCTTT.

The V call is TRBV12-3 or TRBV12-4, the J call TRBJ1-2, with 7 bases matching TRBD1. The V segment lost 8 bases and the J segment 8 bases; nucleotides outside the gene matches: 8. This CDR3 is built from 12 residues. CDR3 residues: CASATGAGGYTF. For the CDR3, the DNA is TGTGCCAGCGCCACAGGGGCGGGGGGCTACACCTTC.

This clone turned up a few times. V is TRBV29-1 and J is TRBJ1-1, with D unresolved. There are 12 residues in the CDR3. CDR1 and CDR2 (germline): SQVTM, ANQGSEA. V was clipped by 3 bases and J by 1 base, with 6 bases between them. In DNA, the CDR3 is TGCAGCGTTGATCTCGAGAACACTGAAGCTTTCTTT. Translating it yields CSVDLENTEAFF.

For this clone: At the DNA level, this CDR3 is encoded by other sequences in the same sample as well. The V and J genes are TRBV5-6 and TRBJ2-7; a weak D match, TRBD2 (6 bases). The CDR3 extends over 14 amino acids. Trimming shortened V by 0 bases and J by 1 base, and 8 bases separated the two germline ends. From germline, CDR1 is SGHDT and CDR2 YYEEEE. CDR3 nucleotide sequence: TGTGCCAGCAGCTTGGGACGGGGGTCCTACGAGCAGTACTTC. Translation gives CASSLGRGSYEQYF.

The count of this clone is one. The chain carries TRBV30 and TRBJ1-4, with D hard to call. Germline values: CDR1 GTSNPN, CDR2 SVGIG (reference sequence). Trimming took 3 bases from V and 5 from J, leaving 7 bases between them. CDR3 length: 12 amino acids. CDR3 sequence (DNA): TGTGCCTGGAGGGAGTCCAATGAAAAACTGTTTTTT. Translation: CAWRESNEKLFF. Supplemented by reference TRBV30 and TRBJ1-4, the full variable domain reads SQTIHQWPATLVQPVGSPLSLECTVEGTSNPNLYWYRQAAGRGLQLLFYSVGIGQISSEVPQNLSASRPQDRQFILSSKKLLLSDSGFYLCAWRESNEKLFFGSGTQLSVL.

V and J are TRBV5-1 and TRBJ1-1; 11 nucleotides align to TRBD1. Germline V gene data show CDR1 as SGHRS and CDR2 as YFSETQ. The CDR3 consists of 15 residues. V was clipped by 6 bases and J by 5 bases; unmatched bases: 9. This CDR3 reads CASKGQGGVGTEAFF. The DNA of the CDR3 is TGCGCCAGCAAGGGACAGGGGGGAGTAGGGACTGAAGCTTTCTTT.

This clone showed up just once. This chain links TRBV19 with TRBJ1-5; D uncertain. Trimming pared 4 bases from V and 7 bases from J, leaving 11 bases between. The CDR3 is 13 residues long. Germline values: CDR1 LNHDA, CDR2 SQIVND (reference sequence). The CDR3 loop reads CASSSQPDQPQHF. The DNA for the CDR3 is TGTGCCAGTAGTAGTCAGCCAGACCAGCCCCAGCATTTT.

The chain has TRBV29-1 and TRBJ1-5; a possible D gene is TRBD1 (6 bases). The germline gives CDR1 SQVTM, CDR2 ANQGSEA. V was cut by 6 bases and J by 4 bases, with 16 bases left in between. The CDR3 loop spans 14 amino acids. CDR3 coding DNA: TGCAGCGTAGCTCAGGGGATTGGTAATCAGCCCCAGCATTTT. Translated, it gives CSVAQGIGNQPQHF.

The table lists this clone with a few counts. The chain employs TRBV9 and TRBJ1-2; D is ambiguous. The CDR3 is 13 amino acids. V was clipped by 0 bases and J by 7 bases, with 10 bases between them. In germline, CDR1 is SGDLS, CDR2 YYNGEE. CDR3 in amino acids: CASSVGGMGGYTF. CDR3 DNA sequence: TGTGCCAGCAGCGTAGGAGGGATGGGTGGCTACACCTTC.

This clone was detected a few times. The junction departs from germline at one end; a sequencing error may be responsible. This sequence joins TRBV9 and TRBJ2-7; D possibly corresponds to TRBD2 (5 bases). CDR1 is SGDLS, CDR2 YYNGEE, per germline. The length of the CDR3 is 15 residues. The CDR3 bases are TGTGCCAGCAGCGTAGGGGCGGGCACCTCCCACGAGCAGTACTTC. Translation: CASSVGAGTSHEQYF.

The rearrangement joins TRBV14 to TRBJ1-2, with 8 bases fitting TRBD1. V lost 2 bases and J lost 4; bases outside the gene matches: 6. Germline-derived CDR1 and CDR2 are SGHDN and FVKESK. The CDR3 contains 15 residues. The CDR3 DNA sequence: TGTGCCAGCAGCCAACATTCAGGACAGGGCTATGGCTACACCTTC. Its protein product is CASSQHSGQGYGYTF.

The chain combines TRBV5-1 with TRBJ2-3; D is unclear. V lost 4 bases to trimming and J lost 2 bases, with 8 bases between them. Germline-derived CDR1 and CDR2 are SGHRS and YFSETQ. The CDR3 covers 13 residues. The CDR3 loop reads CASSIQTTDTQYF. CDR3 DNA sequence: TGCGCCAGCAGCATACAAACCACAGATACGCAGTATTTT.

The genes are TRBV7-2 and TRBJ2-3; unclear D gene. Trimming stripped 5 bases from V and 8 bases from J, with 20 bases between. The CDR3 contains 15 residues. Germline V lookup: CDR1 SGHTA, CDR2 FQGNSA. The CDR3 DNA sequence: TGTGCCAGCAGCCATAACAGCGACCGGCAAGGTACGCAGTATTTT. Its protein product is CASSHNSDRQGTQYF.

V usage is TRBV7-2 and J usage is TRBJ1-3; D gene uncertain. This CDR3 has 15 amino acids. V lost 1 base, J lost 0 bases, and 7 bases lay in between. The germline CDR1 and CDR2 sequences are SGHTA and FQGNSA. CDR3 bases: TGTGCCAGCAGCTTAGTATGGGGCTCTGGAAACACCATATATTTT. This gives the protein CASSLVWGSGNTIYF.

The J gene is TRBJ1-2, the V gene TRBV7-9, with D possibly being TRBD1 (6 bases). The CDR3 runs to 14 residues. V lost 4 bases to trimming and J lost 2 bases, with 11 bases between them. Per the germline V gene, CDR1 is SEHNR and CDR2 is FQNEAQ (reference sequence). The DNA of the CDR3 is TGTGCCAGCAGCTCCTCGGGGGGCAACTATGGCTACACCTTC. Protein sequence: CASSSSGGNYGYTF.

The chain has TRBV4-2 and TRBJ1-1; D is perhaps TRBD1 (6 bases). CDR3 size: 16 residues. V dropped 5 bases and J dropped 1 base, with 17 bases sitting between them. The V gene's germline CDR1 is LGHNA and CDR2 YNFKEQ. The CDR3 DNA sequence: TGTGCCAGCAGCTCAACAGGGAAAGGTGCGAACACTGAAGCTTTCTTT. This encodes CASSSTGKGANTEAFF.

This chain links TRBV7-8 with TRBJ2-2; TRBD1 matches 10 bases. The CDR3 length is 15 residues. V gave up 5 bases and J gave up 6 bases; unmatched junction bases: 6. The germline V gene encodes CDR1 SGHVS and CDR2 FQNEAQ. The CDR3 sequence: CASSPRDRGSGELFF. CDR3 sequence (DNA): TGTGCCAGCAGCCCCCGGGACAGGGGATCCGGGGAGCTGTTTTTT.

The CDR3 protein is CASSPRTGDEQYF. CDR3 DNA sequence: TGTGCCAGCAGTCCTCGGACAGGGGACGAGCAGTACTTC. This rearrangement joins TRBV27 to TRBJ2-7; 9 positions agree with TRBD1. The CDR3 covers 13 residues. Trimming cost V 5 bases and J 5 bases; bases outside gene matches: 4. CDR1 and CDR2 (germline): MNHEY, SMNVEV (reference sequence).

This sequence joins TRBV6-6 and TRBJ1-1; perhaps TRBD1 as D (5 bases). The V and J ends lost 5 bases and 8 bases respectively, with 6 bases between them. The V gene's germline CDR1 is MNHNY and CDR2 SVGAGI (reference sequence). CDR3 length equals 10 residues. CDR3 amino acids: CASSKGEAFF. CDR3 sequence (DNA): TGTGCCAGCAGTAAGGGGGAAGCTTTCTTT.

This clone was found once. This chain's CDR3 is CASSPVSDSGETQYF. CDR3 DNA sequence: TGTGCCAGTAGCCCCGTTTCGGACAGTGGAGAGACCCAGTACTTC. V is TRBV19 and J is TRBJ2-5, with D perhaps matching TRBD1 (6 bases). Germline CDR1 and CDR2: LNHDA and SQIVND (reference sequence). Deletions cut 6 bases from V and 4 bases from J, with 18 bases between. This CDR3 is 15 amino acids long.

The chain recombines TRBV29-1 with TRBJ2-7; TRBD1 aligns across 7 bases. Germline-derived CDR1 and CDR2 are SQVTM and ANQGSEA. V lost 5 bases to trimming and J lost 4 bases; unmatched junction nucleotides: 5. This CDR3 is built from 12 residues. For the CDR3, the DNA is TGCAGCGTTACAGGGGTGGCTTACGAGCAGTACTTC. Protein sequence: CSVTGVAYEQYF.

The chain has TRBV11-2 and TRBJ2-5; D uncertain. CDR3 length: 12 amino acids. V shed 5 bases and J shed 5 bases, with 9 bases lying between them. From germline, CDR1 is SGHAT and CDR2 FQNNGV. In DNA, the CDR3 is TGTGCCAGCAGCCCTGTAATCGAGACCCAGTACTTC. Translated, it gives CASSPVIETQYF.

A few counts support this clone. This rearrangement joins TRBV2 to TRBJ2-2, with D unclear. The V end lost 7 bases, the J end lost 7 bases, and 16 bases lay between the germline ends. This CDR3 has 14 amino acids. Germline assignment: CDR1 SNHLY and CDR2 FYNNEI. The CDR3 loop is CASTKYRSNGELFF. In DNA form, the CDR3 reads TGTGCCAGCACGAAATACCGCTCCAACGGGGAGCTGTTTTTT.

V usage is TRBV6-1 and J usage is TRBJ2-1; D unresolved. Germline loops: CDR1 MNHNS, CDR2 SASEGT. The CDR3 sequence is 13 residues long. V was pared by 2 bases and J by 3 bases, with 5 bases between. This chain's CDR3 is CASSESNYNEQFF. The CDR3 coding sequence is TGTGCCAGCAGTGAATCAAACTACAATGAGCAGTTCTTC.